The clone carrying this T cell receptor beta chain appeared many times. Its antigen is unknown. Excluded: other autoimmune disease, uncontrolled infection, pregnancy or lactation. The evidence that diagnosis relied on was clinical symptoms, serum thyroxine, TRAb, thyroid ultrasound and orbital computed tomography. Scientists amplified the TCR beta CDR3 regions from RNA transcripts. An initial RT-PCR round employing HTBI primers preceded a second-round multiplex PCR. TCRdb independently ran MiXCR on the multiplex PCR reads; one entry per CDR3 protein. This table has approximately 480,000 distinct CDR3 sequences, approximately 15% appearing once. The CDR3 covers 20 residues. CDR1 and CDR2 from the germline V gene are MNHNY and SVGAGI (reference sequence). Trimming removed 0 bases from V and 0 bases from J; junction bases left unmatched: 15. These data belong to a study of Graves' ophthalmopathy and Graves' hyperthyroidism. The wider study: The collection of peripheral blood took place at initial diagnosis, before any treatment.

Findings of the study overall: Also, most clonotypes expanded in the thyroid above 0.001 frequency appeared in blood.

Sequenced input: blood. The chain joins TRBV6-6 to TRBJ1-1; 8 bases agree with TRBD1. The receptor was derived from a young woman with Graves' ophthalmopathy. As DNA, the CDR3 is TGTGCCAGCAGTTACTCCGGGACAGGACTGCGGATGGGTATGAACACTGAAGCTTTCTTT. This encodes CASSYSGTGLRMGMNTEAFF.